The clone carrying this TCR beta chain was seen a few times. Germline CDR1 and CDR2: SNHLY and FYNNEI. The CDR3 runs to 16 residues. The junction had 11 bases not matched to a gene; V was cut back by 6 bases and J by 4 bases. This specimen belongs to a study of beta chain features in type 1 diabetes. The whole isolated RNA underwent reverse transcription, so sequencing captured expressed TCRB transcripts. TCRdb's copy holds only in-frame clones and misses some; the assay was immunoSEQ multiplex PCR. The sample shows hundreds of thousands of clones, roughly 15% of them seen only once. The origin of this receptor is a woman aged 18-35 years in good health. Sample: naive CD4+ T cells from blood. The rearrangement links TRBV2 to TRBJ2-1; TRBD2 aligns across 8 bases. The CDR3 DNA follows: TGTGCCAGCAGCGCCAATGCCGGGACTAGTTACAATGAGCAGTTCTTC. Translated: CASSANAGTSYNEQFF.